This paragraph covers one T cell receptor beta chain sequence. CDR1 and CDR2 from the germline V gene are MGHRA and YSYEKL. The CDR3 spans 14 residues. Trimming pared 4 bases from V and 2 bases from J, leaving 12 bases between. As part of sample collection, lesional scalp punch biopsies and peripheral blood were taken from alopecia areata patients. This record belongs to a study of CD8+ T cells in alopecia areata. RNA extraction was followed by reverse transcription into cDNA, which acted as the sequencing template. TCRdb's copy holds only in-frame clones and misses some; the assay was immunoSEQ multiplex PCR. The sample carries 70,000 or so clones, approximately 60% recorded once.

Material: CD8+ T cells sorted from blood, obtained at week 0. This rearrangement joins TRBV4-1 to TRBJ2-7, with D perhaps TRBD1 (6 bases). This receptor was taken from a human donor with alopecia areata. The DNA for the CDR3 is TGCGCCAGCAGCCGACCTGGACAGCCCTACGAGCAGTACTTC. It yields the protein CASSRPGQPYEQYF.